The present T cell receptor (beta chain) was sequenced within a study of graft-versus-host responses after intestinal transplantation (TCRdb year 2021). Concerning the study at large: Multivisceral, liver-intestinal, or isolated intestinal transplants were received by the recipients. To identify alloreactive clones, pre-transplant mixed lymphocyte reaction products were sequenced and compared with unstimulated pre-transplant donor and recipient T cells. The cohort enrolled about two dozen intestinal transplant recipients including one retransplant, and a few patients lacking pretransplant specimens were excluded. Every recipient was given anti-thymocyte globulin induction, followed by about three years of maintenance tacrolimus and steroids. Donor T cell macrochimerism was defined as a peak of at least 4% donor T cells among recipient peripheral blood mononuclear cells. After intestinal transplantation, graft-versus-host and host-versus-graft alloreactive T cell clones were followed in the graft, circulation and bone marrow using bulk TCR-beta CDR3 sequencing. Samples from a few later patients were sequenced in-house on an Illumina MiSeq with MiXCR processing rather than by the commercial service.

In the first month after transplant, blood samples were collected up to 4 times, and after that at least monthly when available. For this clone: Its antigen target is currently unknown. No base quality information exists; no much larger clone differs at one position.

The CDR3 has 15 amino acids, counting the end cysteine and phenylalanine. CDR3 DNA only is kept here, 45 bases in frame from base 1. Trimming removed 5 bases from V and 3 bases from J; the gene matches leave 7 bases unexplained. Taken from the germline V gene, the CDR1 and CDR2 loops are SGHVS and FNYEAQ. Receptors were amplified or captured by the immunoSEQ multiplex PCR assay. For most patients, high-throughput TCR-beta CDR3 sequencing of genomic DNA was performed by Adaptive Biotechnologies. The study's processing was this. Adaptive's ImmunoSEQ software supplied the TCR sequencing data for around 19 patients, while MiXCR and VDJtools were used to process a few other patients. CDR3 nucleotide sequences shared by donor and recipient were removed because the origin of these sequences could not be assigned. To be classed as alloreactive, a clone needed at least 2-fold expansion over unstimulated cells and a minimum CFSE-low frequency of 0.002% (template counts) or 0.001% (read counts). Clones were considered mappable if detected in sequenced pre-transplant spleen, lymph node, or MLR CFSE-low populations of the donor or recipient. Cumulative frequency of alloreactive clones was calculated as a percentage of all sequences weighted by copy number. The table comes from immuneACCESS by way of TCRdb, which keeps in-frame sequences with V and J called. Part of the clones is missing from these tables; in studies checked, under half for an unresolved V gene and the rest for unknown reasons. The V and J calls and clone size come from that table; D and trimming were worked out from the DNA. This sample lists fewer than 100,000 clones; 86% were detected once. The top ten hold 1.4% of the sample.

The investigation overall reported the following: Early after transplant, peak levels of circulating GvH clones were found to be associated with declines in HvG clones. GvH clones were detected in recipient bone marrow, and some of these GvH clones were observed earlier in ileal mucosa or blood, consistent with an intestinal mucosal origin. In patients with donor T cell macrochimerism, the allografts had high GvH to HvG T cell clonal ratios. Conclusions were limited by the relatively low number and heterogeneity of intestinal transplant patients.

The receptor was isolated from a human patient who received an intestinal transplant, so some T cells may come from the graft donor. In this chain, TRBV7-6 is recombined with TRBJ2-5, with TRBD2 matching 9 junction bases. Material: PBMCs, obtained 255 days after intestinal transplant. The CDR3 here reads CASSPWASGKETQYF. The DNA sequence reads TGTGCCAGCAGCCCCTGGGCTAGCGGGAAAGAGACCCAGTACTTC.